This section outlines one T cell receptor beta chain sequence together with its context. V shed 6 bases and J shed 4 bases, with 16 bases lying between them. The V gene's germline CDR1 is SGDLS and CDR2 YYNGEE. The length of the CDR3 is 14 residues. These data are taken from a study of T cells after yellow fever vaccination. TCRdb re-called the 5' RACE reads with MiXCR, one entry per CDR3 protein. The sample lists around 360,000 distinct CDR3 sequences, around 10% occurring once. This sample comprised PBMCs, obtained on the day of the first yellow fever vaccination. This clonotype originated in a man aged 18 to 29 who received the YFV17D yellow fever vaccine. The rearrangement uses TRBV9 and TRBJ2-5; the D is unclear. The CDR3 DNA follows: TGTGCCAGCACCCAGACTCAAACGGGAGAGACCCAGTACTTC. Translating it yields CASTQTQTGETQYF.